This entry lists 17 T cell receptor beta chains sequenced from one sample in a study of PD-L1 blockade in urothelial cancer. As for time point: pretreatment peripheral blood. Profiling relied on immunoSEQ multiplex PCR, and the TCRdb table lists in-frame clones only, not all of them. This sample has about 130,000 clones, with roughly 80% found just once. The material was PBMCs, obtained around atezolizumab (anti-PD-L1) treatment. The receptors originated from a man aged 50 or older with urothelial cancer.

This chain connects TRBV6-1 to TRBJ1-1, with 10 bases aligning to TRBD1. This CDR3 has 13 amino acids. Unmatched junction bases numbered 7, after V lost 5 bases and J lost 10 bases. From germline, CDR1 is MNHNS and CDR2 SASEGT. The DNA for the CDR3 is TGTGCCAGCAGTAGAGGGACAGGGGAAAGAGCTTTCTTT. Translation: CASSRGTGERAFF.

This clone was seen more than once but under ten times. The chain couples TRBV5-1 to TRBJ1-6; 7 bases match TRBD1. Germline trimming cut 3 bases from V and 13 bases from J; bases unmatched to any gene: 13. Germline V gene sequence: CDR1 SGHRS, CDR2 YFSETQ. This CDR3 contains 15 residues. The CDR3, as DNA: TGCGCCAGCAGCTCCGCCGGGACAGAGACTTTCCCCCTCCACTTT. It encodes CASSSAGTETFPLHF. The full variable domain, in which reference TRBV5-1 and TRBJ1-6 provide the parts outside the CDR3, is KAGVTQTPRYLIKTRGQQVTLSCSPISGHRSVSWYQQTPGQGLQFLFEYFSETQRNKGNFPGRFSGRQFSNSRSEMNVSTLELGDSALYLCASSSAGTETFPLHFGNGTRLTVT.

This clone was seen a handful of times. This rearrangement joins TRBV19 to TRBJ1-5; TRBD1 agrees at 9 bases. The CDR3 has 13 amino acids. Germline V gene data show CDR1 as LNHDA and CDR2 as SQIVND (reference sequence). V dropped 6 bases and J dropped 5; count of bases not matched to a gene: 2. The CDR3 sequence: CASRRDRDQPQHF. DNA of the CDR3: TGTGCCAGTAGACGGGACAGGGATCAGCCCCAGCATTTT.

This clone has just a few counts. The V and J genes are TRBV28 and TRBJ1-2; D not certain. Germline loops: CDR1 MDHEN, CDR2 SYDVKM. V lost 2 bases to trimming and J lost 3 bases, with 7 bases between them. The length of the CDR3 is 13 residues. The CDR3: CASSLGAYYGYTF. The DNA for the CDR3 is TGTGCCAGCAGTTTAGGAGCCTACTATGGCTACACCTTC.

The V call is TRBV5-1, the J call TRBJ2-2; maybe TRBD2 (7 bases). The CDR3 is 15 amino acids. Germline CDR1 and CDR2: SGHRS and YFSETQ. The V and J ends lost 6 bases and 2 bases respectively, with 14 bases between them. The CDR3 reads CASTKGGKNTGELFF. Written as DNA, the CDR3 is TGCGCCAGCACGAAGGGGGGGAAAAACACCGGGGAGCTGTTTTTT. The full variable domain, in which reference TRBV5-1 and TRBJ2-2 provide the parts outside the CDR3, is KAGVTQTPRYLIKTRGQQVTLSCSPISGHRSVSWYQQTPGQGLQFLFEYFSETQRNKGNFPGRFSGRQFSNSRSEMNVSTLELGDSALYLCASTKGGKNTGELFFGEGSRLTVL.

V usage is TRBV27 and J usage is TRBJ2-5; 10 bases are shared with TRBD2. Trimming removed 5 bases from V and 5 bases from J; junction bases left unmatched: 8. From germline, CDR1 is MNHEY and CDR2 SMNVEV (reference sequence). This CDR3 has 15 amino acids. The chain's CDR3 is CASSPVAGGGETQYF. In DNA, the CDR3 is TGTGCCAGCAGTCCAGTAGCGGGAGGAGGGGAGACCCAGTACTTC.

The V and J genes are TRBV10-3 and TRBJ2-2; 8 bases map to TRBD1. The CDR3 has 14 amino acids. V was clipped by 4 bases and J by 7 bases; unmatched bases: 5. Germline values: CDR1 ENHRY, CDR2 SYGVKD. CDR3 sequence reads: CAISGTGNGGELFF. The CDR3 nucleotides are TGTGCCATCAGTGGGACAGGGAACGGCGGGGAGCTGTTTTTT.

The CDR3 DNA reads TGTGCCAGCAGTTCCCTTAATTCCTACAATGAGCAGTTCTTC. Its translation is CASSSLNSYNEQFF. The rearrangement joins TRBV28 to TRBJ2-1; D gene uncertain. The CDR3 loop spans 14 amino acids. Deletions cut 4 bases from V and 1 base from J, with 8 bases between. From germline, CDR1 is MDHEN and CDR2 SYDVKM.

The chain links TRBV5-1 to TRBJ2-5, with TRBD2 as a possible D gene (7 bases). From germline, CDR1 is SGHRS and CDR2 YFSETQ. Trimming pared 1 base from V and 4 bases from J, leaving 17 bases between. The CDR3 contains 16 residues. The CDR3 protein is CASSLSSGEGVETQYF. The CDR3 nucleotides read TGCGCCAGCAGCTTGTCTAGCGGAGAGGGGGTAGAGACCCAGTACTTC.

V gene TRBV7-3 combines with J gene TRBJ2-1, with 9 bases that match TRBD2. This CDR3 has 15 residues. CDR1 and CDR2 (germline): SGHTA, FQGTGA. The ends lost 6 bases at V and 4 bases at J; junction bases unmatched: 7. DNA of the CDR3: TGTGCCAGCAGAGCCGGGACTAGCTCATACAATGAGCAGTTCTTC. It yields the protein CASRAGTSSYNEQFF.

This clone was seen a handful of times. This rearrangement joins TRBV23-1 to TRBJ1-1, with TRBD1 as a possible D gene (6 bases). TRBV23-1 is an ORF, with its function uncertain. CDR3 length equals 17 residues. Deletions cut 7 bases from V and 0 bases from J, with 21 bases between. The CDR3, as DNA: TGCGCCAGCAACACCGGGGGGCGGAGGACGATGAACACTGAAGCTTTCTTT. This gives the protein CASNTGGRRTMNTEAFF.

The chain uses TRBV19 and TRBJ2-7; unclear D gene. V was cut by 4 bases and J by 2 bases, with 9 bases left in between. Germline CDR1 and CDR2: LNHDA and SQIVND (reference sequence). The CDR3 loop spans 13 amino acids. CDR3 bases: TGTGCCAGTAGTAGGAGTCTAGCCTACGAGCAGTACTTC. Translated: CASSRSLAYEQYF.

The chain links TRBV15 to TRBJ1-5; D not certain. This CDR3 contains 13 residues. Trimming cost V 0 bases and J 7 bases, with 7 bases left between them. Germline CDR1 and CDR2: LNHNV and YYDKDF (reference sequence). The CDR3 reads CATSRDTGQPQHF. The CDR3 bases are TGTGCCACCAGCAGAGATACGGGACAGCCCCAGCATTTT.

The chain joins TRBV19 to TRBJ2-2, with D possibly matching TRBD2 (6 bases). The germline V and J ends were trimmed by 10 bases and 1 base, with 13 bases remaining between them. Germline CDR1 LNHDA, CDR2 SQIVND (reference sequence). There are 14 residues in the CDR3. The CDR3 here is CATGAGRNTGELFF. The CDR3 DNA reads TGTGCCACCGGGGCGGGACGGAACACCGGGGAGCTGTTTTTT.

This chain connects TRBV4-2 to TRBJ2-3; TRBD1 aligns across 9 bases. With V trimmed by 4 bases and J by 1 base, 0 bases remained unmatched. In germline, CDR1 is LGHNA, CDR2 YNFKEQ. The length of the CDR3 is 14 residues. The CDR3 region is CASSRTGGTDTQYF. CDR3 bases: TGTGCCAGCAGCCGGACAGGGGGCACAGATACGCAGTATTTT.

Details on this clone: Additional DNA sequences in this sample encode the identical CDR3. The rearrangement uses TRBV18 and TRBJ2-3; 9 bases match TRBD2. Looked up from germline, CDR1 is KGHSH and CDR2 is LQKENI. V was pared by 2 bases and J by 4 bases, with 13 bases of the junction left unmatched. The CDR3 runs 18 residues. The CDR3, as DNA: TGTGCCAGCTCACCAATTATGACTAGCGGAAACGGGGCAGATACGCAGTATTTT. The encoded protein is CASSPIMTSGNGADTQYF. Drawing the rest from reference TRBV18 and TRBJ2-3, the complete variable domain is NAGVMQNPRHLVRRRGQEARLRCSPMKGHSHVYWYRQLPEEGLKFMVYLQKENIIDESGMPKERFSAEFPKEGPSILRIQQVVRGDSAAYFCASSPIMTSGNGADTQYFGPGTRLTVL.

This chain uses TRBV19 with TRBJ1-2; D is possibly TRBD1 (6 bases). Per the germline V gene, CDR1 is LNHDA and CDR2 is SQIVND (reference sequence). The CDR3 runs to 11 residues. Trimming took off 9 bases at V and 8 bases at J, with 13 bases between the two ends. The CDR3 sequence is CASGNRDGYTF. The CDR3 DNA sequence: TGTGCCAGCGGAAACAGGGACGGCTACACCTTC. Together with reference TRBV19 and TRBJ1-2, the CDR3 gives the full variable domain: DGGITQSPKYLFRKEGQNVTLSCEQNLNHDAMYWYRQDPGQGLRLIYYSQIVNDFQKGDIAEGYSVSREKKESFPLTVTSAQKNPTAFYLCASGNRDGYTFGSGTRLTVV.